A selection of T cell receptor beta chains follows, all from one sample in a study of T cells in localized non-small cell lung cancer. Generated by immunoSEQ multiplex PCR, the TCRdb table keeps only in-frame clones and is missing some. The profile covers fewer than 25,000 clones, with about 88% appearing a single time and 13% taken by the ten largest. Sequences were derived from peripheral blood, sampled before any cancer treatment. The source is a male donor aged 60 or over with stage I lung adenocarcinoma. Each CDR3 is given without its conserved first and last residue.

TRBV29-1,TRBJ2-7,SVEFLGGDEQY
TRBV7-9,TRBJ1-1,ASSTQGAQTEAF
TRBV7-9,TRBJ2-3,ASSLGTVSGTDTQY
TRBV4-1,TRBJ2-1,ASSHLSDEQF
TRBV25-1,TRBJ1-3,ASSDLKTGLPRGNTIY
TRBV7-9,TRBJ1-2,ASSYGQTIYGYT
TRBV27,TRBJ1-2,ASSPRNLRGREDGYT
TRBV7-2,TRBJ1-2,ASSLDGRGYT
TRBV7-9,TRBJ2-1,ASSLGQGVYNEQF
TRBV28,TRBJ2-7,ASSFSGITYEQY
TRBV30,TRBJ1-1,AWSVSTGYTEAF
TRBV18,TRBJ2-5,ASSPLQDKQETQY
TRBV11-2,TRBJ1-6,ASSLPGAYNSPLH
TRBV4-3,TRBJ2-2,ASSQDVGWNTGELF
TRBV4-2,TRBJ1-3,ASSQETGHKEGNTIY
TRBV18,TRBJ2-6,ASSQQMNSGANVLT
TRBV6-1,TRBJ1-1,ASRGNTEAF
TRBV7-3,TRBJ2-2,ASSSPGPVAGELF
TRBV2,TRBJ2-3,AGARPPADTQY
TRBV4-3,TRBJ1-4,ASSQGGQGNEKLF
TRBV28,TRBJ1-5,ASSPLLVQQPQH
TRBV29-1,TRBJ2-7,SVGQGSYEQY
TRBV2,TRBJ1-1,ASRRGTDYNTEAF
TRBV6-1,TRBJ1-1,ASSEPPGGRMNTEAF
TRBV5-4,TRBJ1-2,ASSLGRSGTGDGYT
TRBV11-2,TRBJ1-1,ASSLVGRDTEAF
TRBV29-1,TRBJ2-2,SARGSAGTGELF
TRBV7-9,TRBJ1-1,ASSLSMGGVTEAF
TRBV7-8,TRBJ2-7,ASSPGRDRGRYEQY
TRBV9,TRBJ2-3,ASSKRQDPDTQY
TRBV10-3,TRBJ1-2,AIRLDRALEANYGYT
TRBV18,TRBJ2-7,ASSPPGQNYEQY
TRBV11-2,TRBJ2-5,ASSLEAGDHETQY
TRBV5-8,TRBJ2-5,ASSIRWETQY
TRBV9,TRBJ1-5,ASSVGPDDNQPQH
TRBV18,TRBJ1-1,ASSTGSNTEAF
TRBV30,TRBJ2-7,AWTPDRGEQY
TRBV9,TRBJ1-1,ASSSRAIPTEAF
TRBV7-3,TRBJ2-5,ASSPRGTGGAETQY
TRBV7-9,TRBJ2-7,ASSLDSGSYEQY
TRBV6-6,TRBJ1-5,ASRLSSGRSNQPQH
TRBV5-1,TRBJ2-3,ASSLGLAGGLTDTQY
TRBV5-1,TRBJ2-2,ASRSAGLNTGELF
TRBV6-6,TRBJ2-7,ASSYSGTGKYEQY
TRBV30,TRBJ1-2,AWIVPVGGYT
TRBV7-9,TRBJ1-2,ASSPLQGAGGYT
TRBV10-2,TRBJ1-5,AIAGGARQPQH
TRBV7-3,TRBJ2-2,ASSRDRGLGTGELF
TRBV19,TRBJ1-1,ASNPGTGGLGTEAF
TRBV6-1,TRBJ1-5,ASSVRGRNQPQH
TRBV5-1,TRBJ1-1,ASSLLGGNTEAF
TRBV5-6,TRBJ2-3,ASSLDPRRADTQY
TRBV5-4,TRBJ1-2,ASSSQGNYGYT
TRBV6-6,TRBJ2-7,ASSYRGRMTYEQY
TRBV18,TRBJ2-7,ASSGELNSYEQY
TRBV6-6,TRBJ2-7,ASSYIPGFSEQY
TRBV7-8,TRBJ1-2,ASFYQLARSPRGYGYT